The sequence of this TCR beta chain was determined in a study of tumor-infiltrating lymphocytes in primary liver carcinoma. Study as a whole: Read depth, roughly 3.5 to 8 million productive TCRbeta reads, did not differ significantly between tissues.

Both RNA and DNA were isolated together from about 19-30 mg of bulk tissue that had not been sorted. The patients, who had chronic HBV infection, were treatment-naive (untreated). TCR beta cDNA was reverse-transcribed from about 0.45 ug of total RNA. The reaction used a constant-region primer and ProtoScript II reverse transcriptase. Employing slightly modified ARM-PCR, three nested multiplex PCR rounds were run, and these gave rise to the TCR beta libraries. TRBV1-TRBV30 forward primers paired with a C-beta reverse primer drove the first two PCR rounds, roughly 10 cycles each. TCRdb independently ran MiXCR on the multiplex PCR reads; one entry per CDR3 protein. This table holds about 66,000 distinct CDR3 sequences, around 69% found once. The CDR3 covers 14 residues. CDR1 is SGHTS and CDR2 is YDEGEE in the germline V gene. A note on this clonotype: This may come from a read error, since a much larger clone is one base off.

The chain uses TRBV5-8 and TRBJ2-1; D is possibly TRBD1 (5 bases). The sequence was obtained from a man aged 40-50 years with primary liver carcinoma and hepatitis B virus infection. What was sequenced was liver tumor tissue from sampling region 4. Subset of the sample: tumor region T4, right-lateral pole. CDR3: CTSSSSSIGDEQFF. CDR3 sequence (DNA): TGTACCAGCAGCTCGAGCTCCATAGGGGATGAGCAGTTCTTC.